The sequence of this TCR beta chain was determined in a study of shared clonotypes between healthy human individuals. The germline V gene encodes CDR1 MDHEN and CDR2 SYDVKM. V lost 4 bases to trimming and J lost 5 bases; unmatched junction nucleotides: 6. This CDR3 contains 16 residues. The donors were adults (healthy and HIV-negative) with no recent acute infections or vaccinations. With regard to this clone: The antigen remains undetermined.

Over several immunoSEQ plates, each subset's genomic DNA was distributed in even portions. Repertoires were generated with immunoSEQ multiplex PCR, while TCRdb's copy carries only in-frame clones and drops some. The table shows under 1,100,000 clones, with about four fifths occurring only once. Study results and limitations: On the whole, naive subsets had larger estimated richness than memory subsets had. Between four donors, naive CD4 clonotypes were shared at a level of about 5%.

Sequenced sample: memory CD4+ T cells from PBMCs. The sample's subset: CD45RA-negative fraction. J is TRBJ2-5 and V is TRBV28, with 14 bases fitting TRBD2. The sequence came from a man aged 18 to 30 in good health. Some clones in this sample may be carry-over from other donors' samples. The CDR3 DNA is TGTGCCAGCAGTTCGGGACTAGCGGGAGATAGGGAGACCCAGTACTTC. Translating it yields CASSSGLAGDRETQYF.